This record looks at one T cell receptor (beta chain) sequence and its context. This sample's treatment: roughly 20 received Ad26.COV2.S at low or high dose, single or two shots; several received placebo; per-sample allocation not given. Specimen acquisition occurred on day 63 following the initial vaccine or placebo injection. This sample was included in a study of Ad26.COV2.S vaccination and SARS-CoV-2 variants. Trimming removed 2 bases at V and 6 bases at J, with 11 bases between. CDR3 length equals 13 residues. Germline V CDR1 and CDR2: SGHNT, YYREEE (reference sequence). Some clones are missing from TCRdb's copy, which holds only in-frame ones; the method was immunoSEQ multiplex PCR. The sample lists more than 300,000 clones; less than 90% were seen once.

This chain links TRBV5-4 with TRBJ1-1; D might be TRBD1 (6 bases). This material consisted of peripheral blood, taken in a trial of Ad26.COV2.S vaccine versus placebo. The TCR originated in a person between 18 and 65 years old who received the Ad26.COV2.S COVID-19 vaccine or a placebo. CDR3 loop: CASSLSDRSEAFF. The CDR3 DNA reads TGTGCCAGCAGCTTAAGCGACAGGTCTGAAGCTTTCTTT.